Listed below are T cell receptor beta chains from one sample, sequenced in a study of Tregs in tolerant kidney transplant recipients. Produced via immunoSEQ multiplex PCR; TCRdb's table is partial and in-frame only. Of some 50,000 clones detected, about 92% appear once; the ten largest clones hold 15% to 18%. This material consisted of CD8+ T cells from blood (PBMCs), taken 12 months after the transplant. The receptor set was obtained from a human patient who received a combined kidney and bone marrow transplant. The T cells may partly be graft donor cells. The CDR3 runs from the conserved cysteine through the conserved F or W. Each record gives: J gene, V gene, clone size, D gene, CDR3 DNA, CDR3 protein. The D gene is left open where the match is weak. Clone size is given for some rows only: seen once, a few or many times, or a class if the clone is expanded.

TRBJ2-7	TRBV27	-	-	TGTGCCAGCAGTTGGGGCGGCTTTCACTACGAGCAGTACTTC	CASSWGGFHYEQYF
TRBJ2-7	TRBV29-1	-	TRBD2	TGCAGCGTTGATGACGAGACTAGCGGGAAGCCTGCCGAGCAGTACTTC	CSVDDETSGKPAEQYF
TRBJ2-7	TRBV19	-	-	TGTGCCAGTAGTATCGTGACAGGATCCTACGAGCAGTACTTC	CASSIVTGSYEQYF
TRBJ2-7	TRBV28	-	-	TGTGCCAGCAGCACAGGGCTCGAGCAGTACTTC	CASSTGLEQYF
TRBJ1-1	TRBV7-8	once	TRBD1	TGTGCCAGCAGCTTAGGACAGGGGCCAACAAAAGCTTTCTTT	CASSLGQGPTKAFF
TRBJ1-5	TRBV4-1	-	-	TGCGCCAGCAGTTGGCAGGGGCTTCAGCCCCAGCATTTT	CASSWQGLQPQHF
TRBJ2-3	TRBV9	-	TRBD1	TGTGCCAGCAGCGACACACAGGGGGCCCTCACAGATACGCAGTATTTT	CASSDTQGALTDTQYF
TRBJ2-7	TRBV4-2	-	TRBD1	TGTGCCAGCAGCCAAGCTAAGACAGGGGGGTACGAGCAGTACTTC	CASSQAKTGGYEQYF
TRBJ2-7	TRBV13	-	TRBD2	TGTGCCAGCAGTGTAGCGGGGCCCACCTACGAGCAGTACTTC	CASSVAGPTYEQYF
TRBJ1-2	TRBV19	medium-sized	-	TGTGCCAGTAGTCCCTCCCGGGGATGGGATGGCTACACCTTC	CASSPSRGWDGYTF
TRBJ1-4	TRBV4-3	-	TRBD1	TGCGCCAGCAGCCACCCGGGACAGGGACGGGAAAAACTGTTTTTT	CASSHPGQGREKLFF
TRBJ2-3	TRBV6-4	-	-	TGTGCCAGCAGTGCCGTTAGCACAGATACGCAGTATTTT	CASSAVSTDTQYF
TRBJ1-1	TRBV5-6	-	-	TGTGCCAGCAGCTTTGAAGGGGTGAACACTGAAGCTTTCTTT	CASSFEGVNTEAFF
TRBJ2-1	TRBV19	-	TRBD2	TGTGCCAGTAGTCCCGGGACTAGCTGGGATGAGCAGTTCTTC	CASSPGTSWDEQFF
TRBJ2-7	TRBV4-3	-	-	TGCGCCAGCAGCCAAGACGTGGGGCCCTACGAGCAGTACTTC	CASSQDVGPYEQYF
TRBJ2-7	TRBV27	once	TRBD1	TGTGCCAGCAGTCCATGGGGACAGGGGAGTTACGAGCAGTACTTC	CASSPWGQGSYEQYF
TRBJ1-1	TRBV6-5	-	-	TGTGCCAGCACTAACGGTTACACTGAAGCTTTCTTT	CASTNGYTEAFF
TRBJ2-2	TRBV28	-	TRBD2	TGTGCCAGCAGTTTCCCGGGACTAGGTGCCGGGGAGCTGTTTTTT	CASSFPGLGAGELFF
TRBJ2-1	TRBV27	-	TRBD2	TGTGCCAGCAGTTTCCTTGGACTAGAGGGTGAGCAGTTCTTC	CASSFLGLEGEQFF
TRBJ1-1	TRBV6-6	-	-	TGTGCCAGCAGTTACTCTGGGGGCTTGAACACTGAAGCTTTCTTT	CASSYSGGLNTEAFF
TRBJ2-3	TRBV5-1	-	TRBD1	TGCGCCAGCAGCGATCGGGACAGTTACACAGATACGCAGTATTTT	CASSDRDSYTDTQYF
TRBJ2-2	TRBV5-4	-	-	TGTGCCAGCAGCTTGGCCTTTAGCGGGAACACCGGGGAGCTGTTTTTT	CASSLAFSGNTGELFF
TRBJ2-2	TRBV4-2	-	-	TGTGCCAGCAGCCAAGCGAAGGGGGAGAACACCGGGGAGCTGTTTTTT	CASSQAKGENTGELFF
TRBJ2-3	TRBV27	-	-	TGTGCCAGCAGTTTCTACGATGCTAGCACAGATACGCAGTATTTT	CASSFYDASTDTQYF
TRBJ1-2	TRBV18	-	TRBD1	TGTGCCAGCTCGAACAGGGGAGGTTATGGCTACACCTTC	CASSNRGGYGYTF
TRBJ2-7	TRBV28	-	-	TGTGCCAGCAGGACGCCTGGCGGGGGCGCGGAGCAGTACTTC	CASRTPGGGAEQYF
TRBJ2-7	TRBV15	-	-	TGTGCCACCAGCATTGGGACACGGACCTACGAGCAGTACTTC	CATSIGTRTYEQYF
TRBJ1-5	TRBV27	-	-	TGTGCCAGCAGTTTATCGAGTAATCAGCCCCAGCATTTT	CASSLSSNQPQHF
TRBJ1-4	TRBV4-3	medium-sized	TRBD1	TGCGCCAGCAGCCAAGATCTAATAGGGACAGGGGGGTTTACTAATGAAAAACTGTTTTTT	CASSQDLIGTGGFTNEKLFF
TRBJ1-3	TRBV19	-	TRBD1	TGTGCCAGTTTAGGGGGCTACTCTGGAAACACCATATATTTT	CASLGGYSGNTIYF
TRBJ1-2	TRBV4-1	once	-	TGCGCCAGCAGCCAAACTGGGACACCCCCTGGGTCTGGCTACACCTTC	CASSQTGTPPGSGYTF
TRBJ2-7	TRBV15	-	TRBD1	TGTGCCACCAGCGGGGGACAGGGTGGGAGTTACGAGCAGTACTTC	CATSGGQGGSYEQYF
TRBJ2-5	TRBV9	-	TRBD2	TGTGCCAGCAGCTTGGCCGGGACTAGCGGGAGAAGGAGGGAGTACCAAGAGGCCCAGTACTTC	CASSLAGTSGRRREYQEAQYF
TRBJ2-3	TRBV5-6	-	TRBD2	TGTGCCAGCATAGGGTCTAGCGGGGGTCCCCGGGCGCAGTATTTT	CASIGSSGGPRAQYF
TRBJ2-3	TRBV9	-	-	TGTGCCAGCAGCGTAGAGGGGGGGAGTGCAGATACGCAGTATTTT	CASSVEGGSADTQYF
TRBJ2-1	TRBV4-1	-	-	TGCGCCAGCAGCCATCCCCTGAATGAGCAGTTCTTC	CASSHPLNEQFF
TRBJ1-1	TRBV27	-	-	TGTGCCAGCAGTTTATCGCGGGTGGGCACTGAAGCTTTCTTT	CASSLSRVGTEAFF
TRBJ2-1	TRBV4-2	-	TRBD2	TGTGCCAGCAGCCCTAGCGGGGGTTACAATGAGCAGTTCTTC	CASSPSGGYNEQFF
TRBJ2-1	TRBV18	-	TRBD1	TGTGCCAGCTCACCACGGGGGACAGCAGGTGAGCAGTTCTTC	CASSPRGTAGEQFF
TRBJ2-7	TRBV11-2	-	TRBD1	TGTGCCAGCAGCGACTCGTTCCAGGACAGGGGCCCCCCCTACGAGCAGTACTTC	CASSDSFQDRGPPYEQYF
TRBJ2-3	TRBV15	-	TRBD1	TGTGTCACCAGCAGAGACAGGGCAGATACGCAGTATTTT	CVTSRDRADTQYF
TRBJ2-5	TRBV7-2	-	TRBD1	TGTGCCAGCAGCTTAGTGGGGGCAGGGGGCGCCCAAGAGACCCAGTACTTC	CASSLVGAGGAQETQYF
TRBJ1-2	TRBV27	once	-	TGTGCCAGCAGTCTTAACAGTGCGGGTTTAGGCTACACCTTC	CASSLNSAGLGYTF
TRBJ2-7	TRBV4-1	-	-	TGCGCCAGCAGCCAAACTGAGAGTTCCTACGAGCAGTACTTC	CASSQTESSYEQYF
TRBJ2-1	TRBV29-1	-	TRBD2	TGCAGCGCTGCGGGACTAGCAGCTCAGCAGTTCTTC	CSAAGLAAQQFF
TRBJ2-7	TRBV13	-	TRBD1	TGTGCCAGCAGCTTAGGACCCGGGACAGGGGATTACGAGCAGTACTTC	CASSLGPGTGDYEQYF
TRBJ2-1	TRBV15	-	TRBD2	TGTGCCACCAGCATCCCAGCGGGAAGGGATGAGCAGTTCTTC	CATSIPAGRDEQFF
TRBJ2-2	TRBV7-6	-	TRBD2	TGTGCCAGCAGCCCCTTCGGACTAGCGGGAGGGACCGCCGGGGAGCTGTTTTTT	CASSPFGLAGGTAGELFF
TRBJ1-2	TRBV6-5	-	-	TGTGCCAGCAGCCCGGGACAATTCGACTATGGCTACACCTTC	CASSPGQFDYGYTF
TRBJ2-5	TRBV7-6	-	-	TGTGCCAGCAGCTTACTCCTCGGGAGTGAGACCCAGTACTTC	CASSLLLGSETQYF
TRBJ2-7	TRBV9	-	-	TGTGCCAGCAGCGTAGAGGCAGGGGACTACGAGCAGTACTTC	CASSVEAGDYEQYF